The 21 T cell receptor beta chains reported below all come from one sample, sequenced in a study of Ad26.COV2.S vaccination and SARS-CoV-2 variants. The method was immunoSEQ multiplex PCR; TCRdb's version includes in-frame clones alone and lacks a portion of them. The sample shows 360,000 or so clones, more than 75% of them seen only once. Sample treatment: over 15 received Ad26.COV2.S at low or high dose, single or two shots; 5 received placebo; per-sample allocation not given. The study sampled participants on day 63 after the first vaccine or placebo injection. The source was peripheral blood, collected in a trial of Ad26.COV2.S vaccine versus placebo. These receptors were obtained from a person aged 18-65 years who received the Ad26.COV2.S COVID-19 vaccine or a placebo.

The V call is TRBV10-3, the J call TRBJ2-7; D call uncertain. Germline lookup yields CDR1 ENHRY and CDR2 SYGVKD. The CDR3 loop spans 12 amino acids. The V end lost 8 bases, the J end lost 2 bases, and 10 bases lay between the germline ends. CDR3 nucleotide sequence: TGTGCCATCGCGACGGATCCCTACGAGCAGTACTTC. This translates into CAIATDPYEQYF.

J is TRBJ2-3 and V is TRBV9, with a tentative D call TRBD2 (7 bases). The V gene's germline CDR1 is SGDLS and CDR2 YYNGEE. This CDR3 comprises 16 residues. The V end lost 4 bases, the J end lost 3 bases, and 18 bases lay between the germline ends. The DNA of the CDR3 is TGTGCCAGCAGCCCGAAGGAGGGGGGGAGAACAGATACGCAGTATTTT. Encoded protein: CASSPKEGGRTDTQYF.

This rearrangement joins TRBV7-9 to TRBJ2-3; the match to TRBD2 covers 8 bases. CDR3 length: 16 residues. After removal of 4 bases from V and 2 bases from J, the junction contained 8 bases not matched to a gene. Germline loops: CDR1 SEHNR, CDR2 FQNEAQ (reference sequence). The CDR3 protein is CASSSAGGGFTDTQYF. DNA of the CDR3: TGTGCCAGCAGCTCTGCTGGCGGGGGGTTCACAGATACGCAGTATTTT.

V gene TRBV5-1 combines with J gene TRBJ1-1; TRBD1 agrees at 10 bases. This CDR3 has 15 residues. V lost 5 bases and J lost 6; bases outside the gene matches: 10. Germline V gene sequence: CDR1 SGHRS, CDR2 YFSETQ. This chain's CDR3 is CASSRDRGFTAEAFF. Here the CDR3 DNA reads TGCGCCAGCAGTCGGGACAGGGGATTTACGGCTGAAGCTTTCTTT.

The J gene is TRBJ1-1, the V gene TRBV5-4; 9 bases fit TRBD1. The CDR3 runs to 12 residues. The germline V gene has CDR1 SGHNT and CDR2 YYREEE (reference sequence). Losses at the gene ends were 3 bases for V and 11 bases for J; bases not matched to a gene: 5. The DNA of the CDR3 is TGTGCCAGCAGCTCCAACAGGGGGCAGGCTTTCTTT. It yields the protein CASSSNRGQAFF. Full variable domain (missing parts from reference TRBV5-4 and TRBJ1-1): ETGVTQSPTHLIKTRGQQVTLRCSSQSGHNTVSWYQQALGQGPQFIFQYYREEENGRGNFPPRFSGLQFPNYSSELNVNALELDDSALYLCASSSNRGQAFFGQGTRLTVV.

The chain recombines TRBV7-9 with TRBJ1-6; 7 bases are shared with TRBD1. V was pared by 8 bases and J by 7 bases, with 8 bases of the junction left unmatched. The CDR3 has 14 residues. The germline CDR1 and CDR2 sequences are SEHNR and FQNEAQ (reference sequence). CDR3 sequence: CASGGGQPNSPLHF. In nucleotides, the CDR3 is TGTGCCAGCGGGGGGGGACAGCCCAATTCACCCCTCCACTTT.

The rearrangement joins TRBV19 to TRBJ2-5; no reliable D call. Germline V gene sequence: CDR1 LNHDA, CDR2 SQIVND (reference sequence). CDR3 size: 15 residues. With 1 base removed from V and 0 bases from J, the gap between germline ends came to 9 bases. The CDR3 DNA reads as TGTGCCAGTAGTATAGGGGTACTCCACCAAGAGACCCAGTACTTC. Its protein is CASSIGVLHQETQYF. The full variable domain, with the rest looked up from reference TRBV19 and TRBJ2-5, is DGGITQSPKYLFRKEGQNVTLSCEQNLNHDAMYWYRQDPGQGLRLIYYSQIVNDFQKGDIAEGYSVSREKKESFPLTVTSAQKNPTAFYLCASSIGVLHQETQYFGPGTRLLVL.

This rearrangement joins TRBV30 to TRBJ1-1; no clear D gene. Trimming pared 3 bases from V and 4 bases from J, leaving 6 bases between. Germline CDR1 reads GTSNPN; CDR2 reads SVGIG (reference sequence). The CDR3 contains 11 residues. The CDR3 DNA sequence: TGTGCCTGGAGCCCCCTCACTGAAGCTTTCTTT. Translated, it gives CAWSPLTEAFF.

With regard to this clone: The junction departs from germline at one end; a sequencing error may be responsible. This rearrangement joins TRBV7-7 to TRBJ1-3, with D unresolved. From germline, CDR1 is SSHAT and CDR2 FNYEAQ (reference sequence). The CDR3 contains 15 residues. CDR3 nucleotide sequence: TGTGCTAGCAGCTCCTGGACGGACTCTGGAAACACCATATATTTT. Amino acid sequence: CASSSWTDSGNTIYF.

The chain uses TRBV3-1 (or the pseudogene TRBV3-2) and TRBJ2-3, with TRBD2 matching over 8 bases. This CDR3 contains 14 residues. CDR1 and CDR2 from the germline V gene are LGHDT and YNNKEL (reference sequence). The junction had 4 bases not matched to a gene; V was cut back by 4 bases and J by 4 bases. The CDR3 here is CASSRRRGADTQYF. DNA of the CDR3: TGTGCCAGCAGCCGGCGGCGGGGGGCAGATACGCAGTATTTT.

In DNA form, the CDR3 reads TGCGCCAGCAGTAATATCTTTAGCTCTGGGGCCAACGTCCTGACTTTC. It is translated as CASSNIFSSGANVLTF. The V call is TRBV5-1, the J call TRBJ2-6; D not resolved. This CDR3 is 16 amino acids long. V was trimmed by 5 bases and J by 0 bases, leaving 12 bases between them. Germline V gene lookup returns CDR1 SGHRS and CDR2 YFSETQ.

The genes are TRBV15 and TRBJ1-1, with D possibly being TRBD1 (6 bases). Germline lookup yields CDR1 LNHNV and CDR2 YYDKDF (reference sequence). The germline V and J ends were trimmed by 9 bases and 4 bases, with 18 bases remaining between them. This CDR3 comprises 14 residues. Written as DNA, the CDR3 is TGTGCCACACATGAACAGGGAATGGGCACTGAAGCTTTCTTT. Protein product: CATHEQGMGTEAFF.

The chain couples TRBV19 to TRBJ1-5, with TRBD1 as a possible D gene (5 bases). The V and J ends lost 7 bases and 1 base respectively, with 17 bases between them. CDR3 length: 16 amino acids. Germline values: CDR1 LNHDA, CDR2 SQIVND (reference sequence). CDR3 residues: CASTFRAGLSNQPQHF. CDR3 in DNA: TGTGCCAGTACCTTCCGGGCAGGGTTGAGCAATCAGCCCCAGCATTTT.

The rearrangement joins TRBV30 to TRBJ1-1; no definite D call. The CDR3 consists of 15 residues. V gave up 3 bases and J gave up 1 base, with 15 bases separating them. The germline V gene encodes CDR1 GTSNPN and CDR2 SVGIG (reference sequence). CDR3 in DNA: TGTGCCTGGAGGTCCGAGGAACACTGGAACACTGAAGCTTTCTTT. Its translation is CAWRSEEHWNTEAFF.

The V call is TRBV7-9, the J call TRBJ1-1, with D tentatively TRBD1 (6 bases). V was cut by 11 bases and J by 0 bases, with 13 bases left in between. CDR1 is SEHNR, CDR2 FQNEAQ, per germline (reference sequence). This CDR3 spans 13 amino acids. The CDR3 nucleotides are TGTGCCTCGCAGGGGCAGGTGAACACTGAAGCTTTCTTT. Protein product: CASQGQVNTEAFF.

As DNA, the CDR3 is TGTGCCAGCAGCTCGACTTTGCTGGCAGGGACCCAGTACTTC. Translation: CASSSTLLAGTQYF. The rearrangement links TRBV5-4 to TRBJ2-5; no definite D call. This CDR3 contains 14 residues. Trimming cost V 3 bases and J 7 bases, with 16 bases left between them. Germline CDR1 is SGHNT and CDR2 is YYREEE (reference sequence). The full variable domain, rest sourced from reference TRBV5-4 and TRBJ2-5, is ETGVTQSPTHLIKTRGQQVTLRCSSQSGHNTVSWYQQALGQGPQFIFQYYREEENGRGNFPPRFSGLQFPNYSSELNVNALELDDSALYLCASSSTLLAGTQYFGPGTRLLVL.

This chain uses TRBV5-1 with TRBJ1-4; perhaps TRBD1 as D (5 bases). Trimming shortened V by 5 bases and J by 8 bases, and 16 bases separated the two germline ends. CDR1 and CDR2 from the germline V gene are SGHRS and YFSETQ. The CDR3 covers 14 residues. The CDR3 here is CASRQGTGEEKLFF. CDR3 DNA sequence: TGCGCCAGCAGGCAAGGGACTGGTGAGGAAAAACTGTTTTTT. Variable domain in full (rest from reference TRBV5-1 and TRBJ1-4): KAGVTQTPRYLIKTRGQQVTLSCSPISGHRSVSWYQQTPGQGLQFLFEYFSETQRNKGNFPGRFSGRQFSNSRSEMNVSTLELGDSALYLCASRQGTGEEKLFFGSGTQLSVL.

The chain couples TRBV7-8 to TRBJ2-7, with 7 bases matching TRBD1. The germline CDR1 and CDR2 sequences are SGHVS and FQNEAQ. This CDR3 region has 15 residues. Unmatched junction bases numbered 16, after V lost 10 bases and J lost 4 bases. The CDR3 spells CATERDRVIRYEQYF. CDR3 nucleotides: TGTGCCACCGAAAGAGACAGGGTAATTCGGTACGAGCAGTACTTC.

Comment on this clone: The sample contains more than one DNA sequence encoding this CDR3. V gene TRBV6-5 combines with J gene TRBJ2-7; D is undetermined. The V gene's germline CDR1 is MNHEY and CDR2 SVGAGI. V was shortened by 1 base and J by 7 bases, with 5 bases between the two germline ends. CDR3 length: 11 residues. The CDR3 DNA follows: TGTGCCAGCAGTTACTATGGGGAGCAGTACTTC. Encoded protein: CASSYYGEQYF.

V is TRBV5-4 and J is TRBJ1-6; TRBD1 matches at 8 bases. V trimming: 1 base; J trimming: 0 bases; junction bases outside the gene matches: 3. Germline lookup yields CDR1 SGHNT and CDR2 YYREEE (reference sequence). The CDR3 is 17 residues long. CDR3 nucleotides: TGTGCCAGCAGCTTGCCTCAGGGGGCCTCCTATAATTCACCCCTCCACTTT. Protein product: CASSLPQGASYNSPLHF.

About this clone itself: Other DNA sequences in the same sample also yield this CDR3. The CDR3 here is CASSPGVTNEKLFF. The CDR3 DNA is TGTGCCAGCTCGCCCGGAGTAACTAATGAAAAACTGTTTTTT. This chain joins TRBV18 and TRBJ1-4, with D unclear. Trimming removed 6 bases at V and 1 base at J, with 9 bases between. Germline V gene sequence: CDR1 KGHSH, CDR2 LQKENI. CDR3 size: 14 residues.